The 6 T cell receptor beta chains presented below share a single source sample, sequenced in a study of blood T cell repertoires in COVID-19. Repertoires were generated with immunoSEQ multiplex PCR, while TCRdb's copy carries only in-frame clones and drops some. The sample shows 55,000 to 65,000 clones, about 91% of them seen only once. Material: peripheral blood. Every receptor here comes from a woman in her fifties or sixties with COVID-19, enrolled during active disease.

The gene calls are TRBV11-2 and TRBJ1-1, with 9 bases aligning to TRBD1. The CDR3 contains 12 residues. Germline-derived CDR1 and CDR2 are SGHAT and FQNNGV. V trimming: 5 bases; J trimming: 7 bases; junction bases outside the gene matches: 2. This CDR3 reads CASSPGQGEAFF. In DNA form, the CDR3 reads TGTGCCAGCAGCCCGGGACAGGGTGAAGCTTTCTTT.

This clone has only one observation. V usage is TRBV27 and J usage is TRBJ2-2; TRBD1 might be the D (6 bases). Germline V gives CDR1 MNHEY, CDR2 SMNVEV (reference sequence). Trimming pared 6 bases from V and 5 bases from J, leaving 10 bases between. The CDR3 has 13 residues. The DNA for the CDR3 is TGTGCCAGCAGGTCAGGGGAAACCGGGGAGCTGTTTTTT. It yields the protein CASRSGETGELFF.

This chain uses TRBV7-8 with TRBJ2-1; D is perhaps TRBD2 (6 bases). V was shortened by 1 base and J by 8 bases, with 15 bases between the two germline ends. Per the germline V gene, CDR1 is SGHVS and CDR2 is FQNEAQ. This CDR3 has 15 amino acids. In nucleotides, the CDR3 is TGTGCCAGCAGCTTAGTGGGGGACTCTGGCCATGAGCAGTTCTTC. This sequence encodes CASSLVGDSGHEQFF. Variable domain in full (rest from reference TRBV7-8 and TRBJ2-1): GAGVSQSPRYKVAKRGQDVALRCDPISGHVSLFWYQQALGQGPEFLTYFQNEAQLDKSGLPSDRFFAERPEGSVSTLKIQRTQQEDSAVYLCASSLVGDSGHEQFFGPGTRLTVL.

This rearrangement joins TRBV10-3 to TRBJ1-2; D is uncertain. The CDR3 has 13 residues. Germline loops: CDR1 ENHRY, CDR2 SYGVKD. Trimming left V 6 bases short and J 0 bases short, with 8 bases between. The CDR3 nucleotides read TGTGCCATCAGCGTGCAGGCTAACTATGGCTACACCTTC. It translates to CAISVQANYGYTF.

The rearrangement joins TRBV18 to TRBJ2-1; TRBD2 agrees at 8 bases. The CDR3 runs 16 residues. Trimming cost V 3 bases and J 0 bases; bases outside gene matches: 4. From germline, CDR1 is KGHSH and CDR2 LQKENI. The CDR3 nucleotides are TGTGCCAGCTCACCCATAGCGGGGAGCTCCTACAATGAGCAGTTCTTC. Encoded protein: CASSPIAGSSYNEQFF. Full variable domain (outside the CDR3, taken from reference TRBV18 and TRBJ2-1): NAGVMQNPRHLVRRRGQEARLRCSPMKGHSHVYWYRQLPEEGLKFMVYLQKENIIDESGMPKERFSAEFPKEGPSILRIQQVVRGDSAAYFCASSPIAGSSYNEQFFGPGTRLTVL.

For the CDR3, the DNA is TGTGCCATCAGTGGTGGAGGGGCTAGGGATTCACCCCTCCACTTT. Translated, it gives CAISGGGARDSPLHF. The chain employs TRBV10-3 and TRBJ1-6, with a tentative D call TRBD1 (5 bases). V lost 4 bases and J 8 bases, leaving 15 bases between the germline ends. This CDR3 region has 15 residues. CDR1 ENHRY and CDR2 SYGVKD come from the germline V gene.